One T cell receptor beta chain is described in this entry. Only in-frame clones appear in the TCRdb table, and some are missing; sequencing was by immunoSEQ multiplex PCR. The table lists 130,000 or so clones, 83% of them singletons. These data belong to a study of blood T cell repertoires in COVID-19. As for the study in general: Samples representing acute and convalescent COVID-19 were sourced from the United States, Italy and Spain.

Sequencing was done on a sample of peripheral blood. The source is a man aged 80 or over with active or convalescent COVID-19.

The CDR3 coding sequence is TGTGCCAGCAGCTTAGCAGGTGGGCAACCCTACGAGCAGTACTTC. It encodes CASSLAGGQPYEQYF. The chain couples TRBV7-2 to TRBJ2-7, with D unresolved. Germline lookup yields CDR1 SGHTA and CDR2 FQGNSA. Trimming took off 0 bases at V and 2 bases at J, with 11 bases between the two ends. The CDR3 extends over 15 amino acids.